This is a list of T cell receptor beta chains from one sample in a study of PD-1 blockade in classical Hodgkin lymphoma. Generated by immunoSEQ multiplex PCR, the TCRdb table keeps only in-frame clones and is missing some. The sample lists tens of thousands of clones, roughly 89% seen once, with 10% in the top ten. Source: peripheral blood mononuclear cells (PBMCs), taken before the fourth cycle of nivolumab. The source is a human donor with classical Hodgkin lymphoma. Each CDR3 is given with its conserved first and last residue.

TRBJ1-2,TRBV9,CASSVDPRTGWDGYTF
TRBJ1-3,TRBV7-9,CASSFLIRGESGNTIYF
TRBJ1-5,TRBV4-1,CASSQEVAGGPYQPQHF
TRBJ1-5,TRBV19,CASSISSNQPQHF
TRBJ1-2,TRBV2,CASNPQGNSGYGYTF
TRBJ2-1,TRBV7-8,CASVAGGNNEQFF
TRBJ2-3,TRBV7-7,CASSLGPSGTDTQYF
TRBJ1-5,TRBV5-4,CASSPEVSQPQHF
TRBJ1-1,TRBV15,CATSRTGDTEAFF
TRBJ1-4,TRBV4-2,CASSFIGTNEKLFF
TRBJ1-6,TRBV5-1,CASSLVGSRQGISGSYNSPLHF
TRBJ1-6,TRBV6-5,CASRTGTGHSPLHF
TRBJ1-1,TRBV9,CASSAGTENTEAFF
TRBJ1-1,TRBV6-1,CASSPRRDGTEAFF
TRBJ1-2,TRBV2,CASSEMRDSHYGYTF
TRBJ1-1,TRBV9,CASNKEMNTEAFF
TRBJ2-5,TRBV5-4,CASSLEPQLETQYF
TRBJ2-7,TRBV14,CASSQVQKQYF
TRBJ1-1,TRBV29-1,CSVGQGPPEAFF
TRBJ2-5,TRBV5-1,CASSLASMGPETQYF
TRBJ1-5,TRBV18,CASSEGQDNQPQHF
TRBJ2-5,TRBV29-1,CSASRKEETQYF
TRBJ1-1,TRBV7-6,CASSLEVGSEAFF
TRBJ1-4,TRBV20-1,CSALEGEKLFF
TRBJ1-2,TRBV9,CASRSGAYGYTF
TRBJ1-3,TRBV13,CASSRTGFGNTIYF
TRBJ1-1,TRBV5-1,CASSLSLLNTEAFF
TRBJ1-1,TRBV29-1,CSVGSLNTEAFF
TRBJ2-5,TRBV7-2,CASSLDPVQETQYF
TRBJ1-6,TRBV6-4,CASSEGIFSPLHF
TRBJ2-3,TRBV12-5,CASGSPSPMGLPVLADTQYF
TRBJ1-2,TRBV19,CASRRRASAYGYTF
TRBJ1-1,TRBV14,CASKREGTEAFF
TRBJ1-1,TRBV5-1,CASSRDIPNTEAFF
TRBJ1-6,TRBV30,CAWSFGNSPLHF
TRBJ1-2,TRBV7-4,CASTTGQGDYGYTF
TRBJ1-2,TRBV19,CASSMWREDGYTF
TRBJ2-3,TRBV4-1,CASSRKQDTDTQYF
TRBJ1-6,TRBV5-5,CASSLSPSPLHF
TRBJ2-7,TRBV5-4,CASSLKGSTYEQYF
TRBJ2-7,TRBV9,CASSVGGGTIEQYF
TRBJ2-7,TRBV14,CASSPLAGDSYEQYF
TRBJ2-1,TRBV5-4,CASSVGVEQFF